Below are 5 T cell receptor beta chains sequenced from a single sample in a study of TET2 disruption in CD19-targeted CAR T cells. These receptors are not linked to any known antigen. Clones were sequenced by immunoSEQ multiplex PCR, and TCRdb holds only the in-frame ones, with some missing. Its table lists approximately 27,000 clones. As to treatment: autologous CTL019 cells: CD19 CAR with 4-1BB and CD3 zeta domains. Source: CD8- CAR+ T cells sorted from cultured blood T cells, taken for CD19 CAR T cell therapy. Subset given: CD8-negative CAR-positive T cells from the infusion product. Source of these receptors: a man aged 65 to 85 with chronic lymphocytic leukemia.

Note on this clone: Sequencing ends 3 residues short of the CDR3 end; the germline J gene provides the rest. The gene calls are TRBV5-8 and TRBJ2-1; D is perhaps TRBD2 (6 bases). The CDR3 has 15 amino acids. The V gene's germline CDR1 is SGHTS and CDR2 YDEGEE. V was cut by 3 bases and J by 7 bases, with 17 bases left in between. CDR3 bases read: TGTGCCAGCAGCTCCCTCAGCGGGTTTGGGAATGAG. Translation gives CASSSLSGFGNE. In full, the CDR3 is CASSSLSGFGNEQFF.

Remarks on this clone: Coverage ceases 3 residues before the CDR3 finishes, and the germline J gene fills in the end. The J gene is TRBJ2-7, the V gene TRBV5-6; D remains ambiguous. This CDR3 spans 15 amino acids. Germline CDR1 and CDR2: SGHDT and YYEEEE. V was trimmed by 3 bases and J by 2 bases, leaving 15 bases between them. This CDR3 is CASSYRSVPPYEQYF. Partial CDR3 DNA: TGTGCCAGCAGCTATCGCTCGGTTCCGCCCTACGAG.

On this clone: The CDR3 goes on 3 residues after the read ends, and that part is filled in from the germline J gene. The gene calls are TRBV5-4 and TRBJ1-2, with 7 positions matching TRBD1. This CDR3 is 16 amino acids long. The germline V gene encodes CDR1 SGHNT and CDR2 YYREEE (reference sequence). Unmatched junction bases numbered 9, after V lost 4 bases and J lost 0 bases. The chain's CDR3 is CASSMTGHAANYGYTF. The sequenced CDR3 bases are TGTGCCAGCAGCATGACAGGGCACGCAGCTAACTATGGC.

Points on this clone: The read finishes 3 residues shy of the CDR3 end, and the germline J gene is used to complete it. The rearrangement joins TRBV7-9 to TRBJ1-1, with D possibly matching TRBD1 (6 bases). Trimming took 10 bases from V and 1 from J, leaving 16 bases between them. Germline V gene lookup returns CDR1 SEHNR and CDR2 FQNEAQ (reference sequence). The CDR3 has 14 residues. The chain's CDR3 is CATRPDSANTEAFF. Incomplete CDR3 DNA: TGTGCCACGCGCCCGGACAGCGCGAACACTGAA.

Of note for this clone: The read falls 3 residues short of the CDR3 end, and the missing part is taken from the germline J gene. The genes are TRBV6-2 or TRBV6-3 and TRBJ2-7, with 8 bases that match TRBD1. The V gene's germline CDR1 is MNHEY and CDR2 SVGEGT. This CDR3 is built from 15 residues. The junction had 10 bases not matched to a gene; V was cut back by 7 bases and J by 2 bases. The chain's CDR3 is CASNDRGTTPYEQYF. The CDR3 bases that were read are TGTGCCAGCAACGACAGGGGCACCACCCCCTACGAG.